This entry features one TCR beta chain sequence. No antigen is known for it. Primers included in the PCR were 60 Vbeta and 13 Jbeta primers. The method was immunoSEQ multiplex PCR; TCRdb's version includes in-frame clones alone and lacks a portion of them. The data contain some 180,000 clones, approximately 70% of them seen just once; the ten biggest clones take up approximately 5.6%. The data derive from a study of cytomegalovirus exposure and HLA in healthy donors. Study-level points and caveats: Further analysis was carried out later, and it showed several of the most significant clusters appearing linked to common viral pathogens.

The CDR3 sequence is 11 residues long. The germline V gene has CDR1 MNHEY and CDR2 SVGAGI. V shed 6 bases and J shed 5 bases, with 7 bases lying between them. This clonotype was obtained from a woman aged 18-35 years in good health and CMV-seropositive. This chain uses TRBV6-5 with TRBJ2-5; D may be TRBD1 (6 bases). The material sequenced was PBMCs. The CDR3 DNA reads TGTGCCAGCAGGGGGGCTGAGACCCAGTACTTC. It is translated as CASRGAETQYF.